These 6 T cell receptor beta chains share one sample of origin, sequenced in a study of beta chain features in type 1 diabetes. Since all of the isolated RNA was reverse transcribed, expressed TCRB transcripts were what got sequenced. Assay: immunoSEQ multiplex PCR; the TCRdb copy retains only in-frame clones and omits some. Found here are hundreds of thousands of clones, about 29% of them singletons; the top ten hold around 0.065%. Sequenced: naive CD4+ T cells from blood. All receptors derive from a man between 18 and 35 years old in good health.

J is TRBJ2-5 and V is TRBV5-1, with 7 bases aligning to TRBD2. The CDR3 has 15 residues. J gave up 0 bases and V 2 bases, and 4 bases lay outside the gene matches. Germline-derived CDR1 and CDR2 are SGHRS and YFSETQ. The CDR3 here is CASSFPGTNQETQYF. Here the CDR3 DNA reads TGCGCCAGCAGCTTTCCCGGGACTAACCAAGAGACCCAGTACTTC.

The chain links TRBV30 to TRBJ2-2, with 9 positions matching TRBD2. V shed 0 bases and J 1 base; nucleotides not matched to a gene: 12. The germline V gene encodes CDR1 GTSNPN and CDR2 SVGIG (reference sequence). CDR3 length equals 19 residues. The CDR3 region is CAWSVLGGRALVNTGELFF. CDR3 nucleotides: TGTGCCTGGAGTGTACTTGGCGGGAGGGCCCTAGTGAACACCGGGGAGCTGTTTTTT. Drawing the rest from reference TRBV30 and TRBJ2-2, the complete variable domain is SQTIHQWPATLVQPVGSPLSLECTVEGTSNPNLYWYRQAAGRGLQLLFYSVGIGQISSEVPQNLSASRPQDRQFILSSKKLLLSDSGFYLCAWSVLGGRALVNTGELFFGEGSRLTVL.

This clone was seen a few times. This sequence joins TRBV10-3 and TRBJ2-1; 9 positions agree with TRBD2. The V segment lost 7 bases and the J segment 10 bases; nucleotides outside the gene matches: 11. CDR3 size: 14 residues. The germline V gene encodes CDR1 ENHRY and CDR2 SYGVKD. The CDR3 nucleotides read TGTGCCATCAAAGAACTAGCGGGTTTGTCAGAGCAGTTCTTC. Protein sequence: CAIKELAGLSEQFF.

In DNA, the CDR3 is TGTGCCACCAGCAGGGGACCTCGGGGGCGTTTAGATACGCAGTATTTT. This encodes CATSRGPRGRLDTQYF. The gene calls are TRBV15 and TRBJ2-3; D is tentatively TRBD1 or TRBD2 (6 bases each). There are 16 residues in the CDR3. With 3 bases removed from V and 5 bases from J, the gap between germline ends came to 18 bases. Germline assignment: CDR1 LNHNV and CDR2 YYDKDF (reference sequence). The whole variable domain, remainder taken from reference TRBV15 and TRBJ2-3, is DAMVIQNPRYQVTQFGKPVTLSCSQTLNHNVMYWYQQKSSQAPKLLFHYYDKDFNNEADTPDNFQSRRPNTSFCFLDIRSPGLGDTAMYLCATSRGPRGRLDTQYFGPGTRLTVL.

As regards this clone: Distinct nucleotide sequences in the sample also encode this CDR3. The chain combines TRBV9 with TRBJ2-1; 7 bases are shared with TRBD2. The CDR3 is 14 amino acids. CDR1 and CDR2 from the germline V gene are SGDLS and YYNGEE. Trimming removed 2 bases from V and 3 bases from J; junction bases left unmatched: 2. CDR3 DNA: TGTGCCAGCAGCGTCGGGGGGAGCTACAATGAGCAGTTCTTC. This sequence encodes CASSVGGSYNEQFF.

The V and J genes are TRBV19 and TRBJ1-2, with a tentative D call TRBD1 (5 bases). The V gene's germline CDR1 is LNHDA and CDR2 SQIVND (reference sequence). The ends were cut back, 9 bases at V and 9 bases at J, with 17 bases in the middle. The CDR3 sequence is 12 residues long. As DNA, the CDR3 is TGTGCCAGGACGAGGGGCGGACGGAGCTACACCTTC. Amino acids: CARTRGGRSYTF.